This section outlines one TCR beta chain sequence together with its context. The count of this clone is one. Which antigen it targets is not known. No qualities accompany the bases; no much larger clone lies one base away. This sample was taken from a study of shared clonotypes between healthy human individuals (dated by TCRdb to about 2020). Regarding the complete study: The cohort comprised two women and a few men aged 18 to 49 years. The study deeply sequenced blood TCR repertoires of about 5 healthy adults to estimate repertoire size and the extent of clonotype sharing between individuals. Leukapheresis yielded between about 0.94 and 10 billion PBMCs per donor. To increase sequencing depth and limit assay-specific biases, TCR repertoire library preparation and sequencing were carried out by different laboratories using diverse techniques. For each donor, CD4 naive and CD4 memory were each run on three plates, CD8 naive on two plates, and CD8 memory on one plate.

Using the deep immunoSEQ assay, TCR CDR3 regions were amplified from genomic DNA by multiplex PCR. Genomic DNA extracted from each cell subset was distributed evenly over all wells of several immunoSEQ 96-well plates, and each plate served as one replicate. For sorted subsets, about 210 ng of genomic DNA, equivalent to about 30,000 T cell genomes, went into each replicate PCR. Purified libraries were quantified with a Qubit 3.0 fluorometer, sized on a Bioanalyzer 2100, and re-quantified with the KAPA Library Quantification kit. Every immunoSEQ 96-well plate was sequenced on a dedicated single-read 150-cycle Illumina NextSeq 550 flow cell. From the authors' description of their analysis: Because the immunoSEQ output held only junctional sequences and lacked quality scores, the filtering could not match the filtering applied to full-length reads. Sequences were annotated with PyIR, a Python wrapper for IgBLAST v1.9, and V/J genes and CDR3 were assigned using IMGT germline references. Any read was removed if the V/J assignment was weak (E-value above 1e-6), the CDR3 was missing, or the read contained stop codons, out-of-frame junctions, or ambiguous translated residues. V3J clonotypes were defined by identical inferred V gene, J gene, and CDR3 amino acid sequence. The percentage overlap between two repertoires was calculated by dividing the number of shared unique clonotypes by the size of the smaller repertoire. Richness of each repertoire was evaluated using RTK rarefaction, the Chao1 estimator, and Recon v2.1 estimates of unobserved clonotypes. OLGA was used to compute generation probabilities for all TCRbeta clonotypes that the gDNA method yielded from a handful of donors. TCRdb provides this immuneACCESS table in a form limited to in-frame rearrangements. Some clones are lacking; in checked studies, under half of them reflect an unresolved V gene, and why the rest are absent is not known. V and J calls and clone size are those listed in that table; D and trimming were worked out from the DNA. A total of approximately 330,000 clones appear in this sample, roughly 70% of them only once. 8% to 13% of the sample is taken by the ten largest.

The full study reports these points: Based on pairwise subsampling, the degree of clonotype sharing among donors was expected to be affected by sequencing depth. Even with the large sequencing depth, rarefaction of the sorted-subset datasets indicated that sequencing was incomplete. About 5% of naive CD4, 3.5% of naive CD8, 2% to 2.5% of memory CD4, and around 0.42% of memory CD8 clonotypes were shared across several donors. Naive subsets generally had larger estimated clonotype richness than memory subsets. Sampling was restricted to blood, and TCR repertoires in tissue are likely to differ from TCR repertoires in blood. Compared with non-shared clonotypes, clonotypes shared by all four sorted-subset donors had higher generation probabilities. The genetic and exposure-history diversity represented was limited by the small number of donors.

Per the germline V gene, MGHDK is the CDR1 and SYGVNS is the CDR2. V is pared back by 3 bases and J by 7 bases, with 10 bases lying between the germline termini. The CDR3 goes from the cysteine to the phenylalanine over 12 residues. Only the CDR3 portion is preserved as DNA: 36 bases, with reading frame beginning at the first base. The donors were healthy, HIV-negative adults with no recently reported acute infections or vaccinations. All donors were Caucasian adults living in Nashville, Tennessee, USA. Magnetic negative selection was used to enrich CD4+ T cells, after which naive cells were positively selected on CD45RA and the negative fraction became the memory subset. Blood was obtained by leukapheresis, after which PBMCs were separated by Ficoll-Histopaque density gradient centrifugation and cryopreserved in liquid nitrogen vapor phase. Purity and quantity of every magnetically sorted T cell population were checked by analytical flow cytometry. From each sorted fraction, genomic DNA was isolated and quantified by UV absorbance on a Nanodrop 2000c.

What was sequenced was memory CD4+ T cells sorted from blood. The sample's cell subset or site, from its label and the paper: CD45RA-negative fraction. The chain was built from TRBV25-1 and TRBJ2-7, with the D gene not confidently named. The receptor's source is a man aged 25-45 years in good health. The CDR3 amino acid sequence is: CASSDRPWEQYF. The DNA sequence follows: TGTGCCAGCAGTGACAGGCCTTGGGAGCAGTACTTC.